The sequence of this T cell receptor beta chain was determined in a study of CD8+CD57+ T cells in acquired aplastic anemia. Looking at the study overall: Recorded DNA amounts for sorted CD4+ and CD8+ cells had an average of approximately 3 ug. Study-wide points: CD8+ Simpson's diversity showed no significant patient-control difference.

Sequencing involved patients with CD8+CD57+ cell expansion previously shown by flow cytometry. Details on this clonotype: Its specificity is unknown.

Germline V gives CDR1 LNHDA, CDR2 SQIVND (reference sequence). Trimming removed 6 bases at V and 3 bases at J, with 15 bases between. CDR3 length: 15 residues. Both TCR beta VDJ combination and CDR3 sequence profiling were carried out. Genomic DNA was the template for this profiling. TCRdb re-derived calls from the reads in MiXCR, one entry per CDR3 protein. The data show about 200,000 distinct CDR3 sequences, 60% to 80% seen once. The chain is built from TRBV19 and TRBJ1-3; TRBD1 might be the D (6 bases). This clonotype originated in a human donor with aplastic anemia. What was sequenced was sorted CD4+, CD8+, or CD8+CD57+ T cells (not recorded which) from PBMCs. The CDR3 here is CASRTAGVVGNTIYF. The CDR3 nucleotides read TGTGCCAGTAGAACTGCAGGGGTTGTTGGAAACACCATATATTTT.